This TCR beta chain derives from a study of T cell responses to AZD1222 COVID-19 vaccine. Study results and limitations: Clonal diversity was possibly underestimated, and the donors were mostly white British, with more females.

Remarks on this clone: The target antigen is unknown.

Sequencing used immunoSEQ multiplex PCR; TCRdb keeps in-frame clones, though not all of them. The sample records 150,000 to 200,000 clones, more than 80% being singletons. Germline V CDR1 and CDR2: MNHEY, SVGAGI. This CDR3 comprises 13 residues. V lost 6 bases, J lost 5 bases, and 13 bases lay in between. This receptor was identified in an adult who received the MenACWY meningococcal vaccine as a control. Material: peripheral blood, obtained 28 days after the second dose of the MenACWY control vaccine. The chain recombines TRBV6-5 with TRBJ1-1; TRBD1 might be the D (6 bases). This CDR3 is CASSTGFRTEAFF. The CDR3 DNA follows: TGTGCCAGCAGCACAGGGTTTCGTACTGAAGCTTTCTTT.